Reported below is one T cell receptor beta chain. Its specificity is not known. In the PCR, 60 Vbeta and 13 Jbeta primers were used. TCRdb keeps only in-frame clones here, not all; method: immunoSEQ multiplex PCR. The sample shows about 160,000 clones, roughly four fifths of them seen only once. The record originates from a study of cytomegalovirus exposure and HLA in healthy donors. Whole-study results and caveats: Sequencing artifact likely explains a cluster of highly shared sequence variants.

Trimming left V 3 bases short and J 6 bases short, with 12 bases between. Per germline, CDR1 LNHDA and CDR2 SQIVND (reference sequence). The CDR3 is 13 amino acids. Sequenced sample: PBMCs. The origin of this receptor is a man aged 50 or older in good health and CMV-seropositive. The V and J genes are TRBV19 and TRBJ2-7; tentatively, D is TRBD2 (5 bases). The CDR3 is CASSMATAGEQYF. The CDR3 region has the DNA TGTGCCAGTAGTATGGCTACGGCGGGCGAGCAGTACTTC.